These T cell receptor beta chains were read from a single sample in a study of blood T cell repertoires in COVID-19. Sequenced by immunoSEQ multiplex PCR; TCRdb stores in-frame clones only, minus some. The sample lists under 150,000 clones, 85% to 90% occurring once. The specimen sequenced was PBMCs or T cells enriched from blood (not recorded which). The receptors were gathered from a young woman with acute COVID-19. The CDR3 runs from the conserved cysteine through the conserved F or W. A D gene is named only where the DNA matches it firmly. Some rows mark clone size as missing; the rest say once, few, many or name a class of expanded clone.

d_call j_call clone_size v_call cdr3_nt cdr3_aa
- TRBJ2-7 - TRBV5-1 TGCGCCAGCAGCTTGGGACTTGGGGCAGCTTACGAGCAGTACTTC CASSLGLGAAYEQYF
TRBD2 TRBJ2-7 - TRBV29-1 TGCAGCGTTGAAGTAGCGGGAGAGGGCACCTACGAGCAGTACTTC CSVEVAGEGTYEQYF
TRBD2 TRBJ2-3 - TRBV19 TGTGCCAGTAGTATGGGGAATAGGGGGACTAGCTTCGCAGATACGCAGTATTTT CASSMGNRGTSFADTQYF
TRBD2 TRBJ2-3 - TRBV28 TGTGCCAGCAGTTTCTCAGCGGGAGTTGCAGATACGCAGTATTTT CASSFSAGVADTQYF
TRBD1 TRBJ2-1 - TRBV6-4 TGTGCCAGCGCCCGACAGGGATTTGAAGGTGAGCAGTTCTTC CASARQGFEGEQFF
- TRBJ2-1 - TRBV7-3 TGTGCCAGCAGTCCGACAGCAAACTCCTACAATGAGCAGTTCTTC CASSPTANSYNEQFF
- TRBJ1-1 - TRBV14 TGTGCCAGCAGCCGGAGCAGGGCTAACACTGAAGCTTTCTTT CASSRSRANTEAFF
TRBD1 TRBJ1-1 - TRBV6-2/TRBV6-3 TGTGCCAGCAGTCGTCCCGGGACAGGGAACACTGAAGCTTTCTTT CASSRPGTGNTEAFF
TRBD1 TRBJ1-4 - TRBV2 TGTGCCATCCAGGGGGAGACTAATGAAAAACTGTTTTTT CAIQGETNEKLFF
TRBD2 TRBJ2-6 once TRBV5-6 TGTGCCAGCAGCCGCGGGGGTTTCCCCTCTGGGGCCAACGTCCTGACTTTC CASSRGGFPSGANVLTF
TRBD2 TRBJ2-7 few TRBV7-8 TGTGCCAGCAGCTCGGGACCCCGCCGACTAGCGGGGGAAAACCGGGACTACGAGCAGTACTTC CASSSGPRRLAGENRDYEQYF
- TRBJ2-5 - TRBV21-1 TGTGCCAGCGGCAATCCCGGGACTAGCGGGAGAGGGGAAGAGACCCAGTACTTC CASGNPGTSGRGEETQYF
- TRBJ2-7 - TRBV7-9 TGTGCCATCGAGGGGGAATTGTCCTACGAGCAGTACTTC CAIEGELSYEQYF
- TRBJ2-3 - TRBV5-6 TGTGCCAGCAGCGGAACAGGCACAGATACGCAGTATTTT CASSGTGTDTQYF
- TRBJ2-7 once TRBV18 TGTGCCAGCTCACCAACAACGGACAGCTCCTACGAGCAGTACTTC CASSPTTDSSYEQYF
TRBD2 TRBJ2-1 - TRBV15 TGTGCCACCAGCAGAGATCCGGGACTAGCGTCGGGTGAGCAGTTCTTC CATSRDPGLASGEQFF
- TRBJ1-3 once TRBV11-2 TGTGCCAGCAGCCCAGGGGACGTTTTTGGAAACACCATATATTTT CASSPGDVFGNTIYF
TRBD2 TRBJ2-2 - TRBV27 TGTGCCACGCGACTAGCGGGAGGTACCGGGGAGCTGTTTTTT CATRLAGGTGELFF
- TRBJ2-1 - TRBV28 TGTGCCAGCAGTTTCGCATCCCTATCCTACAATGAGCAGTTCTTC CASSFASLSYNEQFF
- TRBJ2-5 few TRBV25-1 TGTGCCAGCAGTGAAGCTGAGTCCCAAGAGACCCAGTACTTC CASSEAESQETQYF
TRBD1 TRBJ2-1 once TRBV6-2/TRBV6-3 TGTGCCAGCAGTTACTCGAGTGACAGGGGGGTACCAGCGGGCTACAATGAGCAGTTCTTC CASSYSSDRGVPAGYNEQFF
- TRBJ1-3 - TRBV4-1 TGCGCCAGCAGCCACTTCCCGCGTACAGGCTCTGGAAACACCATATATTTT CASSHFPRTGSGNTIYF
- TRBJ1-1 - TRBV6-5 TGTGCCAGCAGTTATATGGGGGGTGAAGCTTTCTTT CASSYMGGEAFF
- TRBJ1-6 - TRBV9 TGTGCCAGCAGCGTAGGGGCAGAATCCTATAATTCACCCCTCCACTTT CASSVGAESYNSPLHF
TRBD1 TRBJ1-5 once TRBV12-5 TGTGCTAGTGGTTTGGTACAGGGGGATCAGCCCCAGCATTTT CASGLVQGDQPQHF
TRBD1 TRBJ2-7 - TRBV28 TGTGCCGTGGCCAGGGGGCAATCCTACGAGCAGTACTTC CAVARGQSYEQYF
- TRBJ1-1 - TRBV19 TGTGCCAGTAGTCCGACTTGGCGAACAGGGAACACTGAAGCTTTCTTT CASSPTWRTGNTEAFF
- TRBJ2-5 - TRBV5-1 TGCGCCAGCAGCTTCTCGGGTGGCGGGGAGACCCAGTACTTC CASSFSGGGETQYF
TRBD1 TRBJ1-5 - TRBV24-1 TGTGCCACCAGCCAACAGGGGGTTGGCAATCAGCCCCAGCATTTT CATSQQGVGNQPQHF
TRBD1 TRBJ1-4 - TRBV5-1 TGCGCCAGCAGCTCGGCCGGGACAGAGGATGAAAAACTGTTTTTT CASSSAGTEDEKLFF
- TRBJ1-5 - TRBV27 TGTGCCAGGGCGGCGGGACTACCTTATAGCAATCAGCCCCAGCATTTT CARAAGLPYSNQPQHF
TRBD1 TRBJ2-3 - TRBV28 TGTGCCAGCAGTTCTCCGGGACAGGGAGCAGATACGCAGTATTTT CASSSPGQGADTQYF
TRBD2 TRBJ2-1 - TRBV7-3 TGTGCCAGCAGCCCGAGTAGCGGGGGCTACAATGAGCAGTTCTTC CASSPSSGGYNEQFF
TRBD1 TRBJ2-7 - TRBV7-2 TGTGCCAGCAGCAAGGACAGGGGAGGCTACGAGCAGTACTTC CASSKDRGGYEQYF
- TRBJ2-5 - TRBV7-2 TGTGCCAGCAGCTTCCAGGGCGGCCAAGAGACCCAGTACTTC CASSFQGGQETQYF
- TRBJ2-5 - TRBV7-8 TGTGCCAGCAGTTTAGCTGTAATACAAGAGACCCAGTACTTC CASSLAVIQETQYF
TRBD1 TRBJ2-7 - TRBV5-6 TGTGCCAGCAGCTTTTTGGGACAGGGGGCCCGGAACGTGAACGAGCAGTACTTC CASSFLGQGARNVNEQYF
- TRBJ2-4 - TRBV27 TGTGCCAGCAGTTCTGTCCAGGGGATGAGCATTCAGTACTTC CASSSVQGMSIQYF
- TRBJ1-5 - TRBV2 TGTGCCAGCAGTGTCTCCAATCAGCCCCAGCATTTT CASSVSNQPQHF
- TRBJ2-7 - TRBV6-5 TGTGCCACCCGATCGGACGAGACCCCGGGCGGGGTGCAGTACTTC CATRSDETPGGVQYF
TRBD1 TRBJ1-1 - TRBV5-6 TGTGCCAGCAGCCGACAGGGGGATTGGGCTTTCTTT CASSRQGDWAFF
- TRBJ1-2 - TRBV4-3 TGCGCCAGCAGCCAAGATGGGCAGATCGCCCACTATGGCTACACCTTC CASSQDGQIAHYGYTF
TRBD2 TRBJ2-5 - TRBV5-1 TGCGCCAGCAGCTTTGGACTAGCGGGAGGGGGGCAGGAGACCCAGTACTTC CASSFGLAGGGQETQYF
TRBD1 TRBJ1-1 - TRBV5-8 TGTGCCAGCAGCTTAAGCCTCGGGACAGAGGCTGAAGCTTTCTTT CASSLSLGTEAEAFF
TRBD2 TRBJ2-3 - TRBV7-6 TGTGCCAGCAGCCGAACTAGCGGGAACGCAGATACGCAGTATTTT CASSRTSGNADTQYF
TRBD2 TRBJ2-2 - TRBV7-2 TGTGCCAGCAGCTTAGGTGTGGGCGGGAGGGACACCGGGGAGCTGTTTTTT CASSLGVGGRDTGELFF
- TRBJ1-6 - TRBV5-4 TGTGCCAGCAGCCAGACAGGTGGGGGTTCACCCCTCCACTTT CASSQTGGGSPLHF
TRBD1 TRBJ2-5 once TRBV19 TGTGCCAGTAGCAATCTGGGACAGATCTTGGAGACCCAGTACTTC CASSNLGQILETQYF
TRBD1 TRBJ1-1 once TRBV6-6 TGTGCCAGCAGCCAGGGGGGAACCGGTTATCTAGCTTTCTTT CASSQGGTGYLAFF
- TRBJ1-5 - TRBV15 TGTGCCACCAGCACCGTTGGGACAACTCAGCCCCAGCATTTT CATSTVGTTQPQHF
- TRBJ1-2 - TRBV12-3/TRBV12-4 TGTGCCAGCAGTTTCCGACAAGACTATGGCTACACCTTC CASSFRQDYGYTF
TRBD1 TRBJ1-1 - TRBV7-9 TGTGCCAGCAGCCCAGGACAGGCCGCCTGGGTGAACACTGAAGCTTTCTTT CASSPGQAAWVNTEAFF
TRBD2 TRBJ2-1 - TRBV28 TGTGCCAGCAGTATAGATAGCGGGAAGGAGCAGTTCTTC CASSIDSGKEQFF
TRBD2 TRBJ2-5 - TRBV15 TGTGCCACCAGCAATGGGGCGGGAGCGGGCGAGACCCAGTACTTC CATSNGAGAGETQYF